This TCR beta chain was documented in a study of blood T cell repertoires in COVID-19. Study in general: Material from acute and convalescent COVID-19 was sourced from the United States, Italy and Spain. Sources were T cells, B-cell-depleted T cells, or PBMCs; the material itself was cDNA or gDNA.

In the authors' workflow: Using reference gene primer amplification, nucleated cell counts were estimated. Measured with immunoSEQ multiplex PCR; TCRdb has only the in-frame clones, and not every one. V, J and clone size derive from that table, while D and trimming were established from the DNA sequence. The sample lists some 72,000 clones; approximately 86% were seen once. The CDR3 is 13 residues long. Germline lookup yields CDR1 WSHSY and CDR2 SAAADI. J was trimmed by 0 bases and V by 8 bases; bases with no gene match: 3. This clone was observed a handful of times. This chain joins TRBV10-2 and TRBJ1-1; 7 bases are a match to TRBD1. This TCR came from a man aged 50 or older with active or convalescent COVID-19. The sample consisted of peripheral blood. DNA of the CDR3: TGCGCCAGCGTGACAGGGCTGAACACTGAAGCTTTCTTT. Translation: CASVTGLNTEAFF.